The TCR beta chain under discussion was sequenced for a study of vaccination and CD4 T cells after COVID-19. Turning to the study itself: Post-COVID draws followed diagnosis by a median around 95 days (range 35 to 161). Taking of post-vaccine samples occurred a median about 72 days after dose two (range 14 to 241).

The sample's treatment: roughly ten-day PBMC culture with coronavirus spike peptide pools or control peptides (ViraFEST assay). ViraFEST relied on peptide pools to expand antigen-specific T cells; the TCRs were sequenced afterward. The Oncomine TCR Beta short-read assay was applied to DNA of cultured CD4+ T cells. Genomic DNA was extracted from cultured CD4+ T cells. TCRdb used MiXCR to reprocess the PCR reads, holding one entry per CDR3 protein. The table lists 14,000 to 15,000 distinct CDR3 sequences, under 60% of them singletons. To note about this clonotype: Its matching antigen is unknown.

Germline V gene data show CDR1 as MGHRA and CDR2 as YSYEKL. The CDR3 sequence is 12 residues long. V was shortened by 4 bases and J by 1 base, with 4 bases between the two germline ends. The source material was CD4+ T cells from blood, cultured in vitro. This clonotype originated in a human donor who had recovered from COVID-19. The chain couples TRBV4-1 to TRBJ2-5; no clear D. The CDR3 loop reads CASSPTQETQYF. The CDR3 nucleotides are TGCGCCAGCAGCCCAACCCAAGAGACCCAGTACTTC.